This T cell receptor beta chain came from a study of T cell responses to AZD1222 COVID-19 vaccine. Germline V gene sequence: CDR1 LGHNA, CDR2 YNFKEQ. V lost 1 base, J lost 4 bases, and 6 bases stayed unmatched. The CDR3 has 16 residues. Notes on this clone: What it recognizes is unknown.

Clones were read by immunoSEQ multiplex PCR, and TCRdb kept only the in-frame ones, dropping some. The sample holds approximately 50,000 clones, approximately 85% seen once. Notes on the study in general: Baseline seropositives among AZD1222 recipients totaled only 6 or 7. The study found Spike-specific TCR breadth and depth rose after two AZD1222 doses. In a largely white British group with more females than males, clonal diversity was possibly underestimated.

The chain joins TRBV4-2 to TRBJ2-1, with 8 bases that match TRBD2. This material consisted of peripheral blood, taken on day 0 of MenACWY control vaccination. The receptor was derived from an adult in good health. CDR3 protein: CASSQATSGRYNEQFF. The CDR3 DNA reads as TGTGCCAGCAGCCAAGCTACTAGCGGCAGGTACAATGAGCAGTTCTTC.